This T cell receptor beta chain is drawn from a study of blood T cell repertoires in COVID-19 (dated by TCRdb to 2018 to 2021). Regarding the research as a whole: The collaborator samples originated in the United States, Italy and Spain and spanned the acute and convalescent phases of COVID-19. The prospective study material was composed of cDNA or gDNA derived from T cells, B-cell-depleted T cells, or PBMCs. The dataset comprised deeply sampled blood TCRbeta repertoires from subjects exposed to, actively infected with, or recovered from COVID-19. The repertoires were made available in a free public database intended to serve as a resource for research on the immune response to SARS-CoV-2. The samples were drawn from the first 160 participants of the ongoing ImmuneRACE study and from 1,254 subjects provided by 6 global collaborators. Nearly every sample came with metadata listing a de-identified subject ID, COVID-19 status, age in years and sex. HLA class I and class II types, where available, came from metadata supplied by the sample provider rather than from assay-based typing. Study-wide findings and limitations: How much clinical and demographic metadata was included differed by source and by participant, and the metadata was provided uncurated.

TCRbeta CDR3 regions were amplified from genomic DNA by means of the immunoSEQ Assay, a bias-controlled multiplex PCR. Turning to the authors' computational methods: The number of nucleated cells in each sample was estimated from the amplification of reference gene primers within the assay. Sequence reads were collapsed and filtered to measure the absolute abundance of every unique TCRbeta CDR3 rearrangement. Productive Simpson clonality was computed per sample as the square root of Simpson's diversity index over productive rearrangements. Held by TCRdb, this immuneACCESS table contains in-frame sequences only and omits some clones. Under half of the omission traces to an unresolved V gene where checked; the cause of the rest is unknown. Clonal size and the V and J genes are those of that table, whereas D and trimming came from the DNA. Here the sample has around 250,000 clones; about 87% occur a single time. Together, the top ten hold 2.5% to 4% of the sample.

Trimming removed 4 bases from V and 1 base from J, leaving 7 bases between the germline ends. Looking up the germline V gene yields CDR1 MNHEY and CDR2 SVGAGI. The CDR3 holds 13 amino acids from the cysteine to the phenylalanine. Kept here is only the CDR3 DNA, which spans 39 bases and is read in frame from base 1. A remark on this clone: Its antigen is not yet known. Within one base of it there is no much larger clone, and no base qualities were kept.

Participants in the prospective study were enrolled through a virtual design, were aged roughly 18 to 90 years, and lived in roughly 25 United States geographic areas. To assign participants to cohorts, the prospective study relied on clinical history that participants themselves reported in a screening survey and a study questionnaire. Exposed participants were defined as having been in contact with someone with a PCR-confirmed or clinician-diagnosed COVID-19 case within 2 weeks of study entry. Each participant in the prospective study had whole blood, serum and a nasopharyngeal or oropharyngeal swab collected by mobile phlebotomists. Over an approximately 2-month period, participants in the prospective study had the option of providing additional blood draws and questionnaires. Prospective study blood samples were shipped either frozen or at room temperature before DNA extraction.

The sequence links TRBV6-5 to TRBJ1-1; a tentative D call is TRBD1 (6 bases match). The material sequenced was PBMCs or T cells enriched from blood (not recorded which). This TCR came from a woman aged 40 to 49 who had been exposed to COVID-19. The CDR3 reads as follows: CASSWGQNTEAFF. The nucleotide sequence is TGTGCCAGCAGTTGGGGACAGAACACTGAAGCTTTCTTT.